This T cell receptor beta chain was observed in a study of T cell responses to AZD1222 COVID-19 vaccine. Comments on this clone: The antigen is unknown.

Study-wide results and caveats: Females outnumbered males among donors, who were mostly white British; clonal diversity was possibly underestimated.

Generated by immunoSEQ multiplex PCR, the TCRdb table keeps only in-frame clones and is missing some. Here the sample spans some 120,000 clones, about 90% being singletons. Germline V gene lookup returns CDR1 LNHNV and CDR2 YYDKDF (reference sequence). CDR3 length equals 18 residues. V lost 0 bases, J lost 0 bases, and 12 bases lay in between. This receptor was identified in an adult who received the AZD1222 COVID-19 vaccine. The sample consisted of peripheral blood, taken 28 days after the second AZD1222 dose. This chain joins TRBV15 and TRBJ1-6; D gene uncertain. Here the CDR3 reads CATSRDSARSSYNSPLHF. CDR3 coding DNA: TGTGCCACCAGCAGAGACAGCGCCAGGAGCTCCTATAATTCACCCCTCCACTTT. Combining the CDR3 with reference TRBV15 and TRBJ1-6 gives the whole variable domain DAMVIQNPRYQVTQFGKPVTLSCSQTLNHNVMYWYQQKSSQAPKLLFHYYDKDFNNEADTPDNFQSRRPNTSFCFLDIRSPGLGDTAMYLCATSRDSARSSYNSPLHFGNGTRLTVT.